These 26 T cell receptor beta chains originate from one sample sequenced in a study of T-cell memory formation after mild COVID-19. TCRdb called the 5' RACE reads again in MiXCR, with one record for every CDR3 protein. Of some 310,000 distinct CDR3 sequences in the sample, 20% to 25% were seen once. Sample: PBMCs or a T cell subset sorted from them (not recorded which). These receptors were collected from a man aged 18 to 29 who had mild COVID-19 (a few samples of this study predate the infection). Cell type and time point are not known.

This clonotype was seen a handful of times. V is TRBV4-1 and J is TRBJ2-7; TRBD2 matches 7 bases. V dropped 0 bases and J dropped 6; count of bases not matched to a gene: 5. The germline gives CDR1 MGHRA, CDR2 YSYEKL. There are 14 residues in the CDR3. CDR3 in DNA: TGCGCCAGCAGCCAAGAGTCTGGGAGGGGCGAGCAGTACTTC. Protein: CASSQESGRGEQYF.

A few counts support this clonotype. J is TRBJ2-3 and V is TRBV7-3; D is undetermined. Germline V gives CDR1 SGHTA, CDR2 FQGTGA. CDR3 length equals 13 residues. Trimming shortened V by 9 bases and J by 0 bases, and 10 bases separated the two germline ends. This CDR3 reads CASRTESTDTQYF. Written as DNA, the CDR3 is TGTGCCAGTAGGACGGAAAGCACAGATACGCAGTATTTT.

This chain connects TRBV7-2 to TRBJ1-1; TRBD1 might be the D (5 bases). V was shortened by 0 bases and J by 2 bases, with 10 bases between the two germline ends. Germline-derived CDR1 and CDR2 are SGHTA and FQGNSA. The CDR3 length is 15 residues. The CDR3 loop reads CASSLAPTGNTEAFF. CDR3 bases: TGTGCCAGCAGCTTAGCCCCAACAGGAAACACTGAAGCTTTCTTT. Full variable domain (rest looked up from reference TRBV7-2 and TRBJ1-1): GAGVSQSPSNKVTEKGKDVELRCDPISGHTALYWYRQSLGQGLEFLIYFQGNSAPDKSGLPSDRFSAERTGGSVSTLTIQRTQQEDSAVYLCASSLAPTGNTEAFFGQGTRLTVV.

The chain is built from TRBV7-3 and TRBJ2-7, with TRBD1 identical over 8 bases. The CDR3 is made up of 16 amino acids. Germline CDR1 and CDR2: SGHTA and FQGTGA. V was clipped by 1 base and J by 6 bases; unmatched bases: 11. DNA of the CDR3: TGTGCCAGCAGCTTAAATCGGGGTCAGGGGGCCTCCGAGCAGTACTTC. Amino acid sequence: CASSLNRGQGASEQYF. Full variable domain (outside the CDR3, taken from reference TRBV7-3 and TRBJ2-7): GAGVSQTPSNKVTEKGKYVELRCDPISGHTALYWYRQSLGQGPEFLIYFQGTGAADDSGLPNDRFFAVRPEGSVSTLKIQRTERGDSAVYLCASSLNRGQGASEQYFGPGTRLTVT.

This chain uses TRBV5-1 with TRBJ1-5; tentatively, D is TRBD1 (5 bases). The CDR3 loop spans 15 amino acids. The V gene's germline CDR1 is SGHRS and CDR2 YFSETQ. Between the trimmed V and J ends, which lost 0 bases and 5 bases, there was a span of 12 bases. This CDR3 is CASSLVGDPYQPQHF. CDR3 coding DNA: TGCGCCAGCAGCTTGGTAGGGGACCCCTATCAGCCCCAGCATTTT.

The CDR3 nucleotides read TGCAGTGCTTCTAGCGGGGGGGTAGAGGCGCAGTATTTT. This encodes CSASSGGVEAQYF. The genes are TRBV20-1 and TRBJ2-3, with 12 bases fitting TRBD2. CDR3 size: 13 residues. CDR1 is DFQATT and CDR2 is SNEGSKA in the germline V gene (reference sequence). V shed 5 bases and J 10 bases; nucleotides not matched to a gene: 7.

This clonotype has only one observation. V gene TRBV28 combines with J gene TRBJ2-5, with D perhaps matching TRBD2 (6 bases). The CDR3 extends over 15 amino acids. Trimming removed 6 bases at V and 4 bases at J, with 18 bases between. CDR1 is MDHEN, CDR2 SYDVKM, per germline. This chain's CDR3 is CASSPRDLRRETQYF. The CDR3 DNA is TGTGCCAGCAGCCCTCGGGACTTACGGAGAGAGACCCAGTACTTC. Full variable domain (remainder filled in from reference TRBV28 and TRBJ2-5): DVKVTQSSRYLVKRTGEKVFLECVQDMDHENMFWYRQDPGLGLRLIYFSYDVKMKEKGDIPEGYSVSREKKERFSLILESASTNQTSMYLCASSPRDLRRETQYFGPGTRLLVL.

The chain recombines TRBV12-3 or TRBV12-4 with TRBJ1-1; tentatively, D is TRBD1 (5 bases). The CDR3 is 14 amino acids. V shed 5 bases and J shed 6 bases, with 16 bases lying between them. The CDR3 DNA is TGTGCCAGCAGTCGGGCCCGCGGGGACGCTGAAGCTTTCTTT. Its protein product is CASSRARGDAEAFF.

The chain joins TRBV28 to TRBJ1-4; D might be TRBD1 (6 bases). This CDR3 region has 15 residues. Per germline, CDR1 MDHEN and CDR2 SYDVKM. The V gene lost 5 bases and the J gene lost 5 bases, with 15 bases spanning the gap. The CDR3 reads CASSDGGAENEKLFF. DNA of the CDR3: TGTGCCAGCAGTGACGGGGGGGCCGAGAATGAAAAACTGTTTTTT.

The V call is TRBV12-3 or TRBV12-4, the J call TRBJ2-7; D is perhaps TRBD2 (6 bases). V shed 7 bases and J shed 3 bases, with 16 bases lying between them. CDR3 size: 14 residues. CDR3: CASTRDWQNYEQYF. The CDR3 DNA follows: TGTGCCAGCACTCGGGACTGGCAAAACTACGAGCAGTACTTC.

This chain joins TRBV12-3 or TRBV12-4 and TRBJ2-7, with D unclear. V lost 5 bases to trimming and J lost 3 bases, with 8 bases between them. The CDR3 length is 12 residues. CDR3 region: CASSLINYEQYF. CDR3 nucleotide sequence: TGTGCCAGCAGTCTCATAAACTACGAGCAGTACTTC.

This clonotype was seen only a few times. V is TRBV27 and J is TRBJ2-2, with 12 nucleotides matching TRBD2. Trimming took 6 bases from V and 5 from J; bases not matched to a gene: 4. Germline values: CDR1 MNHEY, CDR2 SMNVEV (reference sequence). CDR3 size: 15 residues. The CDR3 is CASSRLAGETGELFF. Here the CDR3 DNA reads TGTGCCAGCAGCCGACTAGCGGGGGAGACCGGGGAGCTGTTTTTT.

This clonotype was seen many times. In DNA, the CDR3 is TGTGCCAGCAGTTTGGGCAGGAGCTATGGCTACACCTTC. As protein: CASSLGRSYGYTF. The genes are TRBV12-3 or TRBV12-4 and TRBJ1-2; D uncertain. This CDR3 comprises 13 residues. V was cut by 3 bases and J by 4 bases, with 9 bases left in between.

The rearrangement uses TRBV28 and TRBJ2-5; TRBD2 might be the D (6 bases). V was trimmed by 2 bases and J by 5 bases, leaving 18 bases between them. The CDR3 is 16 residues long. Germline CDR1 reads MDHEN; CDR2 reads SYDVKM. The CDR3 coding sequence is TGTGCCAGCAGTTTAAGTATCCCGGCGGGGCGCGAGACCCAGTACTTC. It yields the protein CASSLSIPAGRETQYF.

This chain links TRBV4-3 with TRBJ2-3; no definite D call. The germline CDR1 and CDR2 sequences are LGHNA and YSLEER. CDR3 length: 15 amino acids. The ends were cut back, 0 bases at V and 6 bases at J, with 13 bases in the middle. The CDR3 protein is CASSQDVAASDTQYF. As DNA, the CDR3 is TGCGCCAGCAGCCAAGATGTGGCTGCCTCGGATACGCAGTATTTT.

This chain links TRBV7-3 with TRBJ1-1; no reliable D call. The CDR3 loop spans 14 amino acids. Germline CDR1 SGHTA, CDR2 FQGTGA. V was pared by 5 bases and J by 5 bases, with 15 bases between. CDR3 amino acids: CASSAHLVGTEAFF. CDR3 nucleotide sequence: TGTGCCAGCAGCGCCCACCTGGTTGGGACTGAAGCTTTCTTT.

There are many counts of this clonotype. V and J are TRBV20-1 and TRBJ1-5, with TRBD1 matching over 8 bases. The CDR3 is 15 residues long. The junction had 12 bases not matched to a gene; V was cut back by 6 bases and J by 5 bases. Germline V CDR1 and CDR2: DFQATT, SNEGSKA (reference sequence). The CDR3 here is CSAETAGTGDQPQHF. The DNA of the CDR3 is TGCAGTGCCGAGACCGCCGGGACAGGAGATCAGCCCCAGCATTTT.

This chain joins TRBV11-1 and TRBJ2-5, with D possibly being TRBD2 (5 bases). Per the germline V gene, CDR1 is SGHAT and CDR2 is FQDESV (reference sequence). V was trimmed by 3 bases and J by 5 bases, leaving 19 bases between them. CDR3 length equals 16 residues. This CDR3 reads CASSLGTVLWRETQYF. CDR3 DNA: TGTGCCAGCAGCTTGGGCACAGTCCTATGGAGGGAGACCCAGTACTTC.

The V call is TRBV25-1, the J call TRBJ1-1; D remains unclear. Germline V gives CDR1 MGHDK, CDR2 SYGVNS. CDR3 length: 13 amino acids. The ends were cut back, 1 base at V and 8 bases at J, with 11 bases in the middle. CDR3 sequence reads: CASSELGYSEAFF. CDR3 in DNA: TGTGCCAGCAGTGAATTGGGGTACAGCGAAGCTTTCTTT.

This clonotype was observed a handful of times. The rearrangement joins TRBV7-2 to TRBJ1-4, with TRBD1 matching 9 bases. V dropped 1 base and J dropped 8; count of bases not matched to a gene: 5. CDR3 length equals 15 residues. Germline CDR1 is SGHTA and CDR2 is FQGNSA. The CDR3 DNA is TGTGCCAGCAGCTTAGTCGGGACAGGGCCCGAAAAACTGTTTTTT. Its translation: CASSLVGTGPEKLFF.

The rearrangement joins TRBV9 to TRBJ2-3, with D perhaps matching TRBD1 or TRBD2 (6 bases each). The V and J ends lost 1 base and 3 bases respectively, with 15 bases between them. The length of the CDR3 is 16 residues. Looked up from germline, CDR1 is SGDLS and CDR2 is YYNGEE. The CDR3 bases are TGTGCCAGCAGCGTAAGTGGGGGGCATGGGACAGATACGCAGTATTTT. Translation: CASSVSGGHGTDTQYF. The variable domain in full, with the rest retrieved from reference TRBV9 and TRBJ2-3, is DSGVTQTPKHLITATGQRVTLRCSPRSGDLSVYWYQQSLDQGLQFLIQYYNGEERAKGNILERFSAQQFPDLHSELNLSSLELGDSALYFCASSVSGGHGTDTQYFGPGTRLTVL.

The rearrangement joins TRBV7-2 to TRBJ2-7, with D tentatively TRBD1 (6 bases). Trimming shortened V by 7 bases and J by 3 bases, and 19 bases separated the two germline ends. Per germline, CDR1 SGHTA and CDR2 FQGNSA. The CDR3 consists of 15 residues. The CDR3 protein is CASKLSRGSLYEQYF. The CDR3 DNA follows: TGTGCCAGCAAGCTTAGCAGGGGATCCCTCTACGAGCAGTACTTC.

This clonotype was seen a few times. The J gene is TRBJ2-7, the V gene TRBV6-5, with D tentatively TRBD1 or TRBD2 (5 bases each). With 6 bases removed from V and 3 bases from J, the gap between germline ends came to 15 bases. From germline, CDR1 is MNHEY and CDR2 SVGAGI. CDR3 length: 14 residues. CDR3: CASSARDPYYEQYF. CDR3 nucleotide sequence: TGTGCCAGCAGCGCCCGGGACCCGTACTACGAGCAGTACTTC.

This clonotype was counted a few times. The rearrangement uses TRBV12-3 or TRBV12-4 and TRBJ2-1, with D unresolved. Between the trimmed V and J ends, which lost 4 bases and 0 bases, there was a span of 10 bases. This CDR3 region has 15 residues. The CDR3: CASSSGRSSYNEQFF. The CDR3 coding sequence is TGTGCCAGCAGTTCTGGCAGAAGCTCCTACAATGAGCAGTTCTTC.

This clonotype was recorded a few times. The chain couples TRBV10-3 to TRBJ2-2, with D perhaps matching TRBD2 (6 bases). CDR3 length: 16 residues. Trimming removed 8 bases from V and 0 bases from J, with 16 bases in between. Germline assignment: CDR1 ENHRY and CDR2 SYGVKD. The CDR3 protein is CAIETGDSPNTGELFF. The CDR3 DNA reads as TGTGCCATCGAAACTGGGGACTCGCCGAACACCGGGGAGCTGTTTTTT.

The chain joins TRBV28 to TRBJ2-3; D not certain. CDR1 and CDR2 from the germline V gene are MDHEN and SYDVKM. Between the trimmed V and J ends, which lost 5 bases and 0 bases, there was a span of 12 bases. The CDR3 is 15 amino acids. CDR3: CASSLWLFSTDTQYF. DNA of the CDR3: TGTGCCAGCAGTCTTTGGCTATTCAGCACAGATACGCAGTATTTT. Full variable domain (remainder filled in from reference TRBV28 and TRBJ2-3): DVKVTQSSRYLVKRTGEKVFLECVQDMDHENMFWYRQDPGLGLRLIYFSYDVKMKEKGDIPEGYSVSREKKERFSLILESASTNQTSMYLCASSLWLFSTDTQYFGPGTRLTVL.